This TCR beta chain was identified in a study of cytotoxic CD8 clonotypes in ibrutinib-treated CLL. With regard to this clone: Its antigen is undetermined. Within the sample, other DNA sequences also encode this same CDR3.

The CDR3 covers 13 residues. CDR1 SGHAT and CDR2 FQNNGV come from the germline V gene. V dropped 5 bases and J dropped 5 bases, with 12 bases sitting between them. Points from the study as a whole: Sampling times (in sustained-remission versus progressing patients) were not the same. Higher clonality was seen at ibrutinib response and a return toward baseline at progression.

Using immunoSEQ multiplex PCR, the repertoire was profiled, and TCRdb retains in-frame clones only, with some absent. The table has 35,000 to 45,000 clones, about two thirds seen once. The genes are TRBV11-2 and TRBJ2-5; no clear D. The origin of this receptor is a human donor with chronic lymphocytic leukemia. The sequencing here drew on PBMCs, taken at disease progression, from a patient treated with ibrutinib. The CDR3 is CASSPRSLETQYF. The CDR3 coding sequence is TGTGCCAGCAGCCCTAGGAGTCTGGAGACCCAGTACTTC.